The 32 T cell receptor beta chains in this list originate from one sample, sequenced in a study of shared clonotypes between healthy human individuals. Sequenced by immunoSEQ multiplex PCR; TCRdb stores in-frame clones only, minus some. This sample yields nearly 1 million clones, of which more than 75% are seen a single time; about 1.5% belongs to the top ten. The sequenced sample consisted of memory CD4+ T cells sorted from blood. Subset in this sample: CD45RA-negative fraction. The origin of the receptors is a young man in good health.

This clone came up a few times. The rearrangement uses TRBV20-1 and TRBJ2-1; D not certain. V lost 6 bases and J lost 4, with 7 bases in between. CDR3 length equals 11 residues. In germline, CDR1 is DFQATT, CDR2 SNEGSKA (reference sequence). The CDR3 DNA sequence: TGCAGTGCATTGGATTACAATGAGCAGTTCTTC. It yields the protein CSALDYNEQFF.

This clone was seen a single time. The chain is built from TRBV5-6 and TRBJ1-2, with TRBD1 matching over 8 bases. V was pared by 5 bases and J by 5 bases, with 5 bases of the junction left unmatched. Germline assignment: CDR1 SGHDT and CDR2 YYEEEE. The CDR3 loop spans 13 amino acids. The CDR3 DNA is TGTGCCAGCAGGGAACAGGGGGTATATGGCTACACCTTC. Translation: CASREQGVYGYTF.

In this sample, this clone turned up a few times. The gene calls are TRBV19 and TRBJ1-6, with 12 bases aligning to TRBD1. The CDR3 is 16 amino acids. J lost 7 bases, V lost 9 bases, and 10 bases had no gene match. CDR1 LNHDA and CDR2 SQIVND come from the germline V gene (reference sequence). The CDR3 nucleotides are TGTGCCAGCCGGGACAGGGGGCAAGTGGGAAATTCACCCCTCCACTTT. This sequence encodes CASRDRGQVGNSPLHF.

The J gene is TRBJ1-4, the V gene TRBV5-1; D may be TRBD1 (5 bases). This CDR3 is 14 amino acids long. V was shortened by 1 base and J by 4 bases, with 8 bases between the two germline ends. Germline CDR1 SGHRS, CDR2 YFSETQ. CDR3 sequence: CASSLRGLNEKLFF. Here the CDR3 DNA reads TGCGCCAGCAGCTTGAGGGGACTTAATGAAAAACTGTTTTTT.

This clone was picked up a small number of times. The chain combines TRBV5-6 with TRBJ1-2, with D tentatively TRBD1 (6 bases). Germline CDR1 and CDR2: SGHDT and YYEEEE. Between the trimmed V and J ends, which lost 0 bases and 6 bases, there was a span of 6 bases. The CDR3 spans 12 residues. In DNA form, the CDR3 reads TGTGCCAGCAGCTTGGACAGGGATGGCTACACCTTC. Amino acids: CASSLDRDGYTF.

CDR3 residues: CATSRTPGLAINEQFF. In DNA, the CDR3 is TGTGCCACCAGCAGGACACCGGGACTAGCGATCAATGAGCAGTTCTTC. The chain is built from TRBV15 and TRBJ2-1, with 10 bases identical to TRBD2. Trimming took 3 bases from V and 6 from J; bases not matched to a gene: 8. The CDR3 contains 16 residues. CDR1 and CDR2 (germline): LNHNV, YYDKDF (reference sequence). Full variable domain (rest looked up from reference TRBV15 and TRBJ2-1): DAMVIQNPRYQVTQFGKPVTLSCSQTLNHNVMYWYQQKSSQAPKLLFHYYDKDFNNEADTPDNFQSRRPNTSFCFLDIRSPGLGDTAMYLCATSRTPGLAINEQFFGPGTRLTVL.

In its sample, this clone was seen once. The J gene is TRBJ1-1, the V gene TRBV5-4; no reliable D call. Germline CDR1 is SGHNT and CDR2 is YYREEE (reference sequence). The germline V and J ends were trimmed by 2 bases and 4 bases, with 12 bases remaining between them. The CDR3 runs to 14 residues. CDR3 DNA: TGTGCCAGCAGCTTTCAGGACGGGTTCACTGAAGCTTTCTTT. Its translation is CASSFQDGFTEAFF.

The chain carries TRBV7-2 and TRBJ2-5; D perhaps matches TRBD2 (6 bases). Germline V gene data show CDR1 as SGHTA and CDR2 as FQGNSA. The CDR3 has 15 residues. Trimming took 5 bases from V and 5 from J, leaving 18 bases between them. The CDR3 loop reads CASSPTSTNRETQYF. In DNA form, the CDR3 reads TGTGCCAGCAGCCCCACTAGCACCAATAGGGAGACCCAGTACTTC.

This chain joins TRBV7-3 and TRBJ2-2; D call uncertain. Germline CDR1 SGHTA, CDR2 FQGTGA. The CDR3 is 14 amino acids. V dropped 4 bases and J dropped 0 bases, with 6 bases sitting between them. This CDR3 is CASSSGPNTGELFF. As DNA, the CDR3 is TGTGCCAGCAGCTCTGGCCCGAACACCGGGGAGCTGTTTTTT.

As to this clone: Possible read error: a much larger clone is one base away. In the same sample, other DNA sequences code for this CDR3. CDR3 residues: CASSLAGGETQYF. The DNA of the CDR3 is TGTGCCAGCAGCTTAGCGGGGGGGGAGACCCAGTACTTC. The V gene is TRBV5-4, the J gene TRBJ2-5; 10 nucleotides line up with TRBD2. Germline loops: CDR1 SGHNT, CDR2 YYREEE (reference sequence). The CDR3 has 13 amino acids. Germline trimming cut 2 bases from V and 5 bases from J; bases unmatched to any gene: 0.

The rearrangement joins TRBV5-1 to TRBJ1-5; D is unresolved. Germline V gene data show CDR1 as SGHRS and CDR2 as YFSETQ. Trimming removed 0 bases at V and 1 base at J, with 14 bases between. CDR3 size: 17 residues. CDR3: CASSLGAIGGSNQPQHF. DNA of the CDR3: TGCGCCAGCAGCTTGGGCGCGATCGGTGGCAGCAATCAGCCCCAGCATTTT.

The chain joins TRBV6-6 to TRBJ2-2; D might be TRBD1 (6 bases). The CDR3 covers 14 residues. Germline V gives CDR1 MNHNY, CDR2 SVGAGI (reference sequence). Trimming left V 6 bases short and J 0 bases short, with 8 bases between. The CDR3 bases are TGTGCCAGCAGAGGACAGTCGAACACCGGGGAGCTGTTTTTT. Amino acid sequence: CASRGQSNTGELFF.

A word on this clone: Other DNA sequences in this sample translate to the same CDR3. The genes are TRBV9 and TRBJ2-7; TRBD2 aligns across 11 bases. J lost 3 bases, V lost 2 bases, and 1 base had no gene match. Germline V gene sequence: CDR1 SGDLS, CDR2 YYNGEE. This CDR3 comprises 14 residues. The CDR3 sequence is CASSVGTSGYEQYF. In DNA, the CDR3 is TGTGCCAGCAGCGTCGGGACTAGCGGCTACGAGCAGTACTTC.

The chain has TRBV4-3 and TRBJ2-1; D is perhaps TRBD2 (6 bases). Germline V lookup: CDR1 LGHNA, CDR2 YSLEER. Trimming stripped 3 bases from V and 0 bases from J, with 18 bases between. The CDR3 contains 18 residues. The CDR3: CASSQLAGIVSSYNEQFF. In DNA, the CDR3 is TGCGCCAGCAGCCAGCTCGCGGGGATCGTGAGCTCCTACAATGAGCAGTTCTTC.

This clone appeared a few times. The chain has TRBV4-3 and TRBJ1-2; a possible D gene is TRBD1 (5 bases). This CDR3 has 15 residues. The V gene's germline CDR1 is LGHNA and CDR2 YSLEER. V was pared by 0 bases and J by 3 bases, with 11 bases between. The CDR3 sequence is CASSQDKDIHYGYTF. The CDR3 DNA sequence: TGCGCCAGCAGCCAAGACAAGGACATTCACTATGGCTACACCTTC.

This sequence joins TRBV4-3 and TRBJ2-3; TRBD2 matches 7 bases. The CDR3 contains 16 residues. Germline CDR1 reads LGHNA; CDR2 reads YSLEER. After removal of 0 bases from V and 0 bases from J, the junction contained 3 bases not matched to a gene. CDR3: CASSQDSGISTDTQYF. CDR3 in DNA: TGCGCCAGCAGCCAAGACAGCGGGATCAGCACAGATACGCAGTATTTT.

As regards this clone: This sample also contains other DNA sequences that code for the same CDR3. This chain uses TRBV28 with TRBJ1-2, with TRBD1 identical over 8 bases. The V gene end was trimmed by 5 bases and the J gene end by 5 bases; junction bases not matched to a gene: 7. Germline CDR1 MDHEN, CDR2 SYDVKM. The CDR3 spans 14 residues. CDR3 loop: CASSRTGGNYGYTF. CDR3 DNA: TGTGCCAGCAGTCGAACAGGGGGGAATTATGGCTACACCTTC.

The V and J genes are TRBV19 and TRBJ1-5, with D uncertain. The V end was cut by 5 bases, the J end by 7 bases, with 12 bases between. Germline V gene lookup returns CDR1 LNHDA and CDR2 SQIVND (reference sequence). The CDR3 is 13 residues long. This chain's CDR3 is CASSQGNRQPQHF. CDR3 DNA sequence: TGTGCCAGTAGTCAAGGGAATCGGCAGCCCCAGCATTTT.

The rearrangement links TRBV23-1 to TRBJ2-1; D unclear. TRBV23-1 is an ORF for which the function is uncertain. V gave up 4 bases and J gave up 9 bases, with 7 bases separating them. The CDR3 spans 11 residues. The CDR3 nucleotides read TGCGCCAGCAGTCTGGGAACTGAGCAGTTCTTC. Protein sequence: CASSLGTEQFF.

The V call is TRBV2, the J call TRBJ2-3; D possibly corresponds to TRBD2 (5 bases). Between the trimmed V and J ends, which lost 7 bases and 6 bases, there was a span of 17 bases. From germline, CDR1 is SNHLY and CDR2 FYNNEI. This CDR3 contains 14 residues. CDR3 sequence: CASNLRAAQDTQYF. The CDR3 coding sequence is TGTGCCAGCAACTTGAGGGCGGCCCAGGATACGCAGTATTTT.

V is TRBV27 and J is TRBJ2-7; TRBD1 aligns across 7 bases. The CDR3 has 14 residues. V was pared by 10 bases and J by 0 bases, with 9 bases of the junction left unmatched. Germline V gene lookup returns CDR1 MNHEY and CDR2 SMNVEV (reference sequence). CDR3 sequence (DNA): TGTGCCATGAAGAGGGGACAGTTCTCCTACGAGCAGTACTTC. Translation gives CAMKRGQFSYEQYF.

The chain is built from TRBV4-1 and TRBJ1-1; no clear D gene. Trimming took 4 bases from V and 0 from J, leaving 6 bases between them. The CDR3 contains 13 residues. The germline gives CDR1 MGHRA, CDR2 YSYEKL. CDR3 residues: CASSREMNTEAFF. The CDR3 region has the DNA TGCGCCAGCAGCCGCGAGATGAACACTGAAGCTTTCTTT.

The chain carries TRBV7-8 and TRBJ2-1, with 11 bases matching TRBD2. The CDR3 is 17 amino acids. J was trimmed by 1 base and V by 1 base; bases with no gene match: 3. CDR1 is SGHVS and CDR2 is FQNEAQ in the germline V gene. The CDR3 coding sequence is TGTGCCAGCAGCTTAGTAGGGACTAGCGGATCCTACAATGAGCAGTTCTTC. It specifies CASSLVGTSGSYNEQFF.

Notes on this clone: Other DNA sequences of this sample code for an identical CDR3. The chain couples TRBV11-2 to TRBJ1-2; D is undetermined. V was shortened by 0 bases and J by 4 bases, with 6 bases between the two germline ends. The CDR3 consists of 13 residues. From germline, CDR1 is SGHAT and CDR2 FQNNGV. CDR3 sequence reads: CASSLDRSYGYTF. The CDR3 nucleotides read TGTGCCAGCAGCTTAGACAGAAGCTATGGCTACACCTTC.

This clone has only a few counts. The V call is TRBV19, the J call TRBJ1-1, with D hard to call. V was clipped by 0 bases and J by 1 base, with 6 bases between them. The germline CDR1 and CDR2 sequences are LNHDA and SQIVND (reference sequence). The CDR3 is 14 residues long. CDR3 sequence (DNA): TGTGCCAGTAGTATAGAGAAGGCGAACACTGAAGCTTTCTTT. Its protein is CASSIEKANTEAFF.

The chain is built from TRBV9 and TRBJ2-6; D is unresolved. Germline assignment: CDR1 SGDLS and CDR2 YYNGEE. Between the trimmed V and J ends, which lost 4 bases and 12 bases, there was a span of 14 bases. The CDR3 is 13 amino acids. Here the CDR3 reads CASSPEGFSVLTF. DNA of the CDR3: TGTGCCAGCAGCCCAGAAGGGTTTTCCGTCCTGACTTTC.

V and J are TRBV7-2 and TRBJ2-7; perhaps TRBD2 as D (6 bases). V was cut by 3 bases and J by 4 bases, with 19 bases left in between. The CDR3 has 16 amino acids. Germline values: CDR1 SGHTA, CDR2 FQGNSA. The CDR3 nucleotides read TGTGCCAGCAGCTTTTCCCCGCGGGGCATCGGGTACGAGCAGTACTTC. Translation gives CASSFSPRGIGYEQYF.

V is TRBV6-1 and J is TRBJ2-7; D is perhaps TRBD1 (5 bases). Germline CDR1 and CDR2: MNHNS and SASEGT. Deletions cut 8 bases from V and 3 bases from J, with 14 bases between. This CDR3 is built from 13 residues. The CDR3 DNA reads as TGTGCCAGCGGTAGGGGCCTCCTCTACGAGCAGTACTTC. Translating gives CASGRGLLYEQYF.

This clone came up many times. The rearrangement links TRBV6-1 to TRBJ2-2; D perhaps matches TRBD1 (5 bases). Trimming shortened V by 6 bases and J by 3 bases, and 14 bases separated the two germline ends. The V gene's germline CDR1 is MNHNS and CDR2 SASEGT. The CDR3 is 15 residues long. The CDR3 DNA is TGTGCCAGCAGGCTAGGACATAGTTACACCGGGGAGCTGTTTTTT. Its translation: CASRLGHSYTGELFF.

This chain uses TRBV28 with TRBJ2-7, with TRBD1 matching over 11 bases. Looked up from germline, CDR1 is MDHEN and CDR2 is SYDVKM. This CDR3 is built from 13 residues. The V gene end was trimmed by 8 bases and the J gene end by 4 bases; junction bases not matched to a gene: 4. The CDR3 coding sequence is TGTGCCAGCCGGACAGGGGGCTTGTACGAGCAGTACTTC. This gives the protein CASRTGGLYEQYF.

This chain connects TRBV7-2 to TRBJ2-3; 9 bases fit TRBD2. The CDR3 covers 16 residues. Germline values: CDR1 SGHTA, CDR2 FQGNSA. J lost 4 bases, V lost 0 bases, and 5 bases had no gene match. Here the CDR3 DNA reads TGTGCCAGCAGCTTAGCACAGGCGGGAGGGGCAGATACGCAGTATTTT. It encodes CASSLAQAGGADTQYF. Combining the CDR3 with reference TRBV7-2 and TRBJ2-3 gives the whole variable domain GAGVSQSPSNKVTEKGKDVELRCDPISGHTALYWYRQSLGQGLEFLIYFQGNSAPDKSGLPSDRFSAERTGGSVSTLTIQRTQQEDSAVYLCASSLAQAGGADTQYFGPGTRLTVL.

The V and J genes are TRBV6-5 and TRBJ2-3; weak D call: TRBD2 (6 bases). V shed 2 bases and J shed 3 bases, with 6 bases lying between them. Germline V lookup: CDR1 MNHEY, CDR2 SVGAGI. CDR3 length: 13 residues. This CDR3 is CASSYGRTDTQYF. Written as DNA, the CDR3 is TGTGCCAGCAGTTACGGGAGGACAGATACGCAGTATTTT.